The 32 T cell receptor beta chains given below trace back to one sample, sequenced in a study of identical twins. TCRdb reanalysed the 5' RACE reads using MiXCR and keeps one entry per CDR3 protein. The sample has 400,000 to 550,000 distinct CDR3 sequences, approximately 24% seen once. This sample was shared with a second study, whose subject was T cells expressing NK-cell markers.

The material sequenced was CD4+ T cells sorted from blood. These receptors were obtained from a woman aged 18-35 years in good health.

This clonotype was picked up many times. This rearrangement joins TRBV12-3 or TRBV12-4 to TRBJ2-7, with D uncertain. The CDR3 runs 13 residues. Trimming shortened V by 0 bases and J by 6 bases, and 9 bases separated the two germline ends. As DNA, the CDR3 is TGTGCCAGCAGTTTAGCGCCTTTTTCCGAGCAGTACTTC. Translation gives CASSLAPFSEQYF.

The rearrangement joins TRBV5-1 to TRBJ2-1; 13 bases fit TRBD2. This CDR3 region has 20 residues. V shed 4 bases, J shed 0 bases, and the junction held 13 bases outside the gene matches. The germline V gene has CDR1 SGHRS and CDR2 YFSETQ. CDR3 nucleotides: TGCGCCAGCAGCGAAATTTTACTAGCGGGGGGGCGGAACTCCTACAATGAGCAGTTCTTC. Encoded protein: CASSEILLAGGRNSYNEQFF.

V gene TRBV5-5 combines with J gene TRBJ2-3, with 7 bases that match TRBD1. Germline CDR1 SGHKS, CDR2 YYEKEE (reference sequence). After removal of 3 bases from V and 2 bases from J, the junction contained 6 bases not matched to a gene. The CDR3 totals 15 residues. CDR3 bases: TGTGCCAGCAGCTCCCCCGGGACAGACACAGATACGCAGTATTTT. It encodes CASSSPGTDTDTQYF.

The J gene is TRBJ2-1, the V gene TRBV30; possible D gene TRBD1, 6 bases. Deletions cut 3 bases from V and 6 bases from J, with 12 bases between. Per the germline V gene, CDR1 is GTSNPN and CDR2 is SVGIG (reference sequence). This CDR3 has 13 residues. The CDR3 DNA reads as TGTGCCTGGAGACCCCTAGGGGGCAATGAGCAGTTCTTC. This sequence encodes CAWRPLGGNEQFF.

This clonotype was observed a few times. V gene TRBV20-1 combines with J gene TRBJ2-3, with D possibly matching TRBD2 (7 bases). The germline V gene encodes CDR1 DFQATT and CDR2 SNEGSKA (reference sequence). This CDR3 has 16 residues. Trimming removed 6 bases at V and 3 bases at J, with 22 bases between. The CDR3 sequence: CSASPRRGRGTDTQYF. The CDR3 nucleotides are TGCAGTGCCAGCCCCCGCCGGGGGAGGGGGACAGATACGCAGTATTTT.

The chain is built from TRBV12-3 or TRBV12-4 and TRBJ2-5; tentative D call: TRBD2 (7 bases). This CDR3 spans 16 amino acids. With 1 base removed from V and 0 bases from J, the gap between germline ends came to 12 bases. In DNA, the CDR3 is TGTGCCAGCAGTTTAGGCGGGGGCGTGTACCAAGAGACCCAGTACTTC. As protein: CASSLGGGVYQETQYF.

CDR3 sequence: CASHTWDRAPYEQYF. In nucleotides, the CDR3 is TGTGCCAGCCATACTTGGGACAGGGCCCCCTACGAGCAGTACTTC. V is TRBV6-2 or TRBV6-3 and J is TRBJ2-7; 9 bases are a match to TRBD1. The CDR3 contains 15 residues. Germline CDR1 and CDR2: MNHEY and SVGEGT. Trimming took 8 bases from V and 2 from J; bases not matched to a gene: 10.

This clonotype was seen many times. This chain links TRBV12-3 or TRBV12-4 with TRBJ2-1; no reliable D call. The CDR3 has 12 residues. Trimming cost V 6 bases and J 10 bases, with 13 bases left between them. The CDR3 protein is CASSERTEEQFF. In DNA form, the CDR3 reads TGTGCCAGCAGCGAAAGGACGGAAGAGCAGTTCTTC.

The V and J genes are TRBV24-1 and TRBJ2-1; D unclear. Trimming stripped 5 bases from V and 5 bases from J, with 12 bases between. The CDR3 contains 14 residues. Germline CDR1 is KGHDR and CDR2 is SFDVKD. As DNA, the CDR3 is TGTGCCACCAGTGTGTCAGGCGCTAACAATGAGCAGTTCTTC. Translation gives CATSVSGANNEQFF.

V usage is TRBV6-5 and J usage is TRBJ1-6, with D uncertain. Trimming shortened V by 0 bases and J by 6 bases, and 18 bases separated the two germline ends. The CDR3 covers 18 residues. From germline, CDR1 is MNHEY and CDR2 SVGAGI. The chain's CDR3 is CASSYSSAVEAGNSPLHF. CDR3 sequence (DNA): TGTGCCAGCAGTTACTCGAGTGCAGTAGAGGCGGGTAATTCACCCCTCCACTTT.

Many counts were recorded for this clonotype. This chain uses TRBV12-3 or TRBV12-4 with TRBJ1-1, with D hard to call. The CDR3 contains 12 residues. V was shortened by 7 bases and J by 1 base, with 7 bases between the two germline ends. The CDR3 here is CASNPGNTEAFF. DNA for the CDR3: TGTGCCAGCAATCCAGGGAACACTGAAGCTTTCTTT.

This clonotype was seen only a few times. The V and J genes are TRBV7-9 and TRBJ1-1, with a possible D match to TRBD1 (5 bases). The length of the CDR3 is 13 residues. Trimming removed 2 bases at V and 7 bases at J, with 11 bases between. Germline V gene sequence: CDR1 SEHNR, CDR2 FQNEAQ (reference sequence). CDR3 sequence reads: CASSLHGGNEAFF. CDR3 nucleotides: TGTGCCAGCAGCTTACATGGGGGGAATGAAGCTTTCTTT.

The V call is TRBV7-9, the J call TRBJ1-1; D call uncertain. Germline V CDR1 and CDR2: SEHNR, FQNEAQ (reference sequence). With 0 bases removed from V and 3 bases from J, the gap between germline ends came to 8 bases. This CDR3 has 14 residues. The CDR3 loop is CASSLAVADTEAFF. CDR3 bases: TGTGCCAGCAGCTTAGCCGTGGCGGACACTGAAGCTTTCTTT.

This clonotype was counted a few times. The chain recombines TRBV4-3 with TRBJ2-1; 7 nucleotides align to TRBD2. V shed 0 bases and J 7 bases; nucleotides not matched to a gene: 3. The germline CDR1 and CDR2 sequences are LGHNA and YSLEER. This CDR3 spans 14 amino acids. The CDR3 nucleotides are TGCGCCAGCAGCCAAGATTGGGGGGGTAATGAGCAGTTCTTC. It specifies CASSQDWGGNEQFF.

This clonotype has a handful of counts. V is TRBV5-1 and J is TRBJ2-3; D remains ambiguous. The CDR3 sequence is 14 residues long. Trimming removed 6 bases at V and 6 bases at J, with 17 bases between. Germline assignment: CDR1 SGHRS and CDR2 YFSETQ. The CDR3 region has the DNA TGCGCCAGCATATCCAGCCCCCCAGCGGATACGCAGTATTTT. Translation: CASISSPPADTQYF.

V gene TRBV12-3 or TRBV12-4 combines with J gene TRBJ2-7; the match to TRBD2 covers 11 bases. Trimming cost V 10 bases and J 5 bases; bases outside gene matches: 16. The CDR3 sequence is 16 residues long. This CDR3 reads CATTRGIAGGLDEQYF. The CDR3 coding sequence is TGTGCCACCACCCGCGGGATAGCGGGAGGGCTGGACGAGCAGTACTTC.

The chain uses TRBV6-5 and TRBJ2-1; no reliable D call. Looked up from germline, CDR1 is MNHEY and CDR2 is SVGAGI. With 0 bases removed from V and 0 bases from J, the gap between germline ends came to 12 bases. This CDR3 contains 17 residues. CDR3 sequence reads: CASSYSPGSSSYNEQFF. The CDR3 nucleotides are TGTGCCAGCAGTTACTCGCCCGGTTCAAGCTCCTACAATGAGCAGTTCTTC.

The sample holds a few counts of this clonotype. This sequence joins TRBV7-2 and TRBJ1-5; D uncertain. Germline CDR1 is SGHTA and CDR2 is FQGNSA. The V and J ends lost 1 base and 5 bases respectively, with 6 bases between them. This CDR3 region has 13 residues. The CDR3, as DNA: TGTGCCAGCAGCTTAGTTCTAGATCAGCCCCAGCATTTT. Translated, it gives CASSLVLDQPQHF.

This sequence joins TRBV19 and TRBJ1-5; D call uncertain. Germline lookup yields CDR1 LNHDA and CDR2 SQIVND (reference sequence). The V end was cut by 10 bases, the J end by 0 bases, with 13 bases between. The CDR3 contains 14 residues. CDR3 nucleotides: TGTGCCACCCACGTGGGCTATAGCAATCAGCCCCAGCATTTT. This encodes CATHVGYSNQPQHF.

This chain uses TRBV29-1 with TRBJ1-2, with D hard to call. The CDR3 sequence is 13 residues long. Trimming removed 5 bases at V and 5 bases at J, with 15 bases between. CDR1 and CDR2 (germline): SQVTM, ANQGSEA. CDR3 bases: TGCAGCGTTCCTCGGAGCGGCTTGTATGGCTACACCTTC. As protein: CSVPRSGLYGYTF.

This clonotype was counted at least ten times. The chain carries TRBV12-3 or TRBV12-4 and TRBJ1-5; D gene unclear. V lost 1 base to trimming and J lost 6 bases, with 7 bases between them. The CDR3 is 13 residues long. The CDR3 spells CASSLEIVQPQHF. The CDR3, as DNA: TGTGCCAGCAGTTTAGAGATCGTTCAGCCCCAGCATTTT.

The genes are TRBV21-1 and TRBJ2-6. TRBV21-1 constitutes a pseudogene. CDR3 length: 16 amino acids. The CDR3 coding sequence is TGTGCCATCAGCGGCCGCAGGGGATCTGGGGCCAACGTCCTGACTTTC. It translates to CAISGRRGSGANVLTF.

This clonotype has just a few counts. The V and J genes are TRBV28 and TRBJ1-1; D might be TRBD1 (6 bases). The V and J ends lost 6 bases and 3 bases respectively, with 23 bases between them. The CDR3 spans 17 residues. Looked up from germline, CDR1 is MDHEN and CDR2 is SYDVKM. The CDR3 region is CASSRPSQGLEDTEAFF. The CDR3 nucleotides read TGTGCCAGCAGCCGCCCCTCACAGGGTCTGGAGGACACTGAAGCTTTCTTT.

This clonotype was recorded only once. The chain carries TRBV7-2 and TRBJ2-2, with D perhaps TRBD1 (6 bases). The CDR3 is 14 amino acids. The germline V gene has CDR1 SGHTA and CDR2 FQGNSA. V was trimmed by 9 bases and J by 4 bases, leaving 15 bases between them. DNA for the CDR3: TGTGCCAGTAAACAGGGACCCTCCACCGGGGAGCTGTTTTTT. It is translated as CASKQGPSTGELFF.

This clonotype was seen more than once but under ten times. The chain couples TRBV12-3 or TRBV12-4 to TRBJ2-5; TRBD2 agrees at 8 bases. The V segment lost 7 bases and the J segment 0 bases; nucleotides outside the gene matches: 7. The length of the CDR3 is 15 residues. The CDR3 DNA reads TGTGCCAGCACCGTGGAGCGGGGGTACCAAGAGACCCAGTACTTC. This codes for CASTVERGYQETQYF.

The J gene is TRBJ2-1, the V gene TRBV3-1; maybe TRBD2 (5 bases). Trimming removed 4 bases at V and 2 bases at J, with 12 bases between. Germline V lookup: CDR1 LGHDT, CDR2 YNNKEL (reference sequence). The CDR3 extends over 15 amino acids. The CDR3 protein is CASSLGQRAYNEQFF. The DNA for the CDR3 is TGTGCCAGCAGCCTCGGGCAGAGGGCCTACAATGAGCAGTTCTTC.

This chain links TRBV7-9 with TRBJ1-1; D is unresolved. The CDR3 spans 10 residues. Between the trimmed V and J ends, which lost 5 bases and 13 bases, there was a span of 11 bases. Per germline, CDR1 SEHNR and CDR2 FQNEAQ (reference sequence). This CDR3 is CASSTDASFF. The CDR3 region has the DNA TGTGCCAGCAGCACCGATGCGAGTTTCTTT. The whole variable domain, remainder taken from reference TRBV7-9 and TRBJ1-1, is DTGVSQNPRHKITKRGQNVTFRCDPISEHNRLYWYRQTLGQGPEFLTYFQNEAQLEKSRLLSDRFSAERPKGSFSTLEIQRTEQGDSAMYLCASSTDASFFGQGTRLTVV.

The chain combines TRBV15 with TRBJ2-7; unclear D gene. This CDR3 has 14 residues. Germline CDR1 reads LNHNV; CDR2 reads YYDKDF (reference sequence). Between the trimmed V and J ends, which lost 2 bases and 2 bases, there was a span of 10 bases. The CDR3 region has the DNA TGTGCCACCAGCAGACCCTTCACCACCTACGAGCAGTACTTC. Protein: CATSRPFTTYEQYF.

The chain joins TRBV7-8 to TRBJ1-2, with D perhaps TRBD1 (6 bases). Germline CDR1 reads SGHVS; CDR2 reads FQNEAQ. This CDR3 comprises 12 residues. V lost 5 bases to trimming and J lost 7 bases, with 11 bases between them. CDR3 residues: CASSANRVGYTF. The CDR3 DNA follows: TGTGCCAGCAGCGCTAACAGGGTTGGCTACACCTTC.

The J gene is TRBJ2-2, the V gene TRBV2; D perhaps matches TRBD2 (5 bases). V lost 4 bases, J lost 3 bases, and 9 bases lay in between. This CDR3 is built from 14 residues. Germline CDR1 is SNHLY and CDR2 is FYNNEI. The CDR3 bases are TGTGCCAGCAGTGCCGGACTGGACACCGGGGAGCTGTTTTTT. This encodes CASSAGLDTGELFF.

There are a few counts of this clonotype. The chain employs TRBV11-2 and TRBJ2-1; D call uncertain. V lost 10 bases and J lost 4, with 14 bases in between. CDR1 and CDR2 (germline): SGHAT, FQNNGV. This CDR3 comprises 13 residues. The CDR3 coding sequence is TGTGCCACCCATCACGACCAGTACAATGAGCAGTTCTTC. Its translation is CATHHDQYNEQFF.

The rearrangement uses TRBV18 and TRBJ2-3; 7 bases line up with TRBD2. In germline, CDR1 is KGHSH, CDR2 LQKENI. This CDR3 contains 16 residues. With 6 bases clipped from V and 3 bases from J, the junction kept 12 bases outside the gene matches. The CDR3 DNA sequence: TGTGCCAGCTCGAGGGCCGGGACCGGGGGGACAGATACGCAGTATTTT. It is translated as CASSRAGTGGTDTQYF.